The clone carrying this TCR beta chain came up a few times. The antigen is undetermined. The data stem from a study of beta chain features in type 1 diabetes. As for the study in general: Sorted cells from all samples, numbering about 99,000,000, were examined. Study results and caveats: The study found moderately but significantly shorter TCRB CDR3s in all four CD4+ subsets of Type 1 diabetes patients. Individuals with type 1 diabetes displayed fewer insertions and more deletions at VDJ junctions.

Expressed TCRB transcripts got sequenced, as all isolated RNA was reverse transcribed. The repertoire was sequenced with immunoSEQ multiplex PCR; TCRdb's copy has only in-frame clones and lacks some. Of about 410,000 clones listed, about 14% are singletons. This CDR3 spans 17 amino acids. The J segment lost 5 bases and the V segment lost 3 bases, leaving 9 bases of the junction unmatched. CDR1 and CDR2 (germline): SGHTA, FQGNSA. The chain uses TRBV7-2 and TRBJ2-7; 14 bases map to TRBD2. Sequenced sample: naive CD4+ T cells from blood. The TCR originated in a man younger than 40 in good health. The CDR3 DNA reads TGTGCCAGCAGCTTGACTAGCGGGAGGGCCTCAATCCACGAGCAGTACGTC. Translating gives CASSLTSGRASIHEQYV.